This T cell receptor beta chain was found in a study of blood T cell repertoires in COVID-19. The wider study: There were acute and convalescent COVID-19 samples, and they came from the United States, Italy and Spain.

In the original analysis: How many nucleated cells were present was estimated from reference gene primer amplification. The assay was immunoSEQ multiplex PCR, and TCRdb's table has in-frame clones only and misses some. V and J calls and clone size are as listed in that table; D and trimming were resolved from the DNA. The repertoire holds some 87,000 clones, with approximately 92% as singletons. Trimming removed 5 bases from V and 5 bases from J, with 15 bases in between. The CDR3 length is 14 residues. The germline V gene has CDR1 SGHTA and CDR2 FQGNSA. Material for sequencing was peripheral blood. The chain employs TRBV7-2 and TRBJ2-5, with a weak D call TRBD2 (7 bases). The sequence derives from an older woman with active COVID-19. The CDR3 is CASSPMGGAETQYF. The CDR3 DNA is TGTGCCAGCAGCCCTATGGGGGGGGCGGAGACCCAGTACTTC.